The rows below give T cell receptor beta chains drawn from one sample of a study of T cell responses to AZD1222 COVID-19 vaccine. The method was immunoSEQ multiplex PCR; TCRdb's version includes in-frame clones alone and lacks a portion of them. The data contain roughly 93,000 clones, roughly nine tenths of them singletons. The specimen comprised peripheral blood, sampled on day 0 of MenACWY control vaccination. The origin of the receptors is an adult in good health. CDR3s include the opening cysteine and the closing phenylalanine or tryptophan. The D gene is left open where the match is weak. Clone sizes are given selectively: once, few, many, or a class where the clone is expanded.

v_gene	abundance	d_gene	j_gene	CDR3nt	CDR3aa
TRBV28	NA	TRBD1	TRBJ1-4	TGTGCCAGCAGTTTAAGGACAGGGGTTCTTAATGAAAAACTGTTTTTT	CASSLRTGVLNEKLFF
TRBV9	NA	TRBD2	TRBJ2-3	TGTGCCAGCAGCGCTAGCGGTCGCACAGATACGCAGTATTTT	CASSASGRTDTQYF
TRBV7-3	NA	NA	TRBJ1-2	TGTGCCAGCAGCCCAGGGTCCATCCCCTATGGCTACACCTTC	CASSPGSIPYGYTF
TRBV19	NA	TRBD1	TRBJ1-5	TGTGCCAGTAGTATCCCAGGGGGGCATCAGCCCCAGCATTTT	CASSIPGGHQPQHF
TRBV6-5	NA	NA	TRBJ1-2	TGTGCCAGCAGTTACTCGGGAGCAAGGGTCCAGGACACCTTC	CASSYSGARVQDTF
TRBV10-3	NA	NA	TRBJ1-5	TGTGCCATCACCATGGCACAGAATCAGCCCCAGCATTTT	CAITMAQNQPQHF
TRBV7-2	NA	NA	TRBJ2-1	TGTGCCAGCAGCTTACCCAGCTCCTACAATGAGCAGTTCTTC	CASSLPSSYNEQFF
TRBV14	NA	NA	TRBJ1-4	TGTGCCAGCAGCCCTCGCGCGGGGGCGCGGGAAAAACTGTTTTTT	CASSPRAGAREKLFF
TRBV5-1	NA	TRBD1	TRBJ2-7	TGCGCCAGCAGCCAAATCCAGCTACAGGGGTTTAAGTACTTC	CASSQIQLQGFKYF
TRBV11-2	NA	NA	TRBJ2-3	TGTGCCAGCAGCTTAGGGACAGCGACTACGGATACGCAGTATTTT	CASSLGTATTDTQYF
TRBV9	NA	NA	TRBJ1-4	TGTGCCAGCAGCGTAGGCGGTTTTAATGAAAAACTGTTTTTT	CASSVGGFNEKLFF
TRBV30	NA	NA	TRBJ2-2	TGTGCCTGGGGACCAGGGATTGGGCCCACCGGGGAGCTGTTTTTT	CAWGPGIGPTGELFF
TRBV5-1	once	TRBD1	TRBJ2-7	TGCGCCAGCAGCTTAGGACAGGGGTTTTCCTACGAGCAGTACTTC	CASSLGQGFSYEQYF
TRBV11-3	once	NA	TRBJ2-7	TGTGCCAGCAGCCTTTCCGGGGGCTCCTACGAGCAGTACTTC	CASSLSGGSYEQYF
TRBV7-2	once	NA	TRBJ1-5	TGTGCCAGCAGCTTGCAGAATAGCAATCAGCCCCAGCATTTT	CASSLQNSNQPQHF
TRBV30	NA	NA	TRBJ1-3	TGTGCCTGGACCCAGGGGTCTGGAAACACCATATATTTT	CAWTQGSGNTIYF
TRBV5-1	NA	NA	TRBJ1-3	TGCGCCAGCAGCGCGTCACCTTTCGGCTCTGGAAACACCATATATTTT	CASSASPFGSGNTIYF
TRBV9	NA	NA	TRBJ2-3	TGTGCCAGCAGCGTAGATCATCCGTCTAGCACAGATACGCAGTATTTT	CASSVDHPSSTDTQYF
TRBV3-1/TRBV3-2	NA	TRBD1	TRBJ1-1	TGTGCCAGCAGCCGGGGCCCGAACAGGGGGGACACTGAAGCTTTCTTT	CASSRGPNRGDTEAFF
TRBV11-2	NA	NA	TRBJ2-7	TGTGCCAGCAGCTTAGTACGGGCATCCTACGAGCAGTACTTC	CASSLVRASYEQYF
TRBV18	NA	TRBD1	TRBJ2-7	TGTGCCAGCTCACCACAGGGACAGGGTTTTACCTACGAGCAGTACTTC	CASSPQGQGFTYEQYF
TRBV5-8	NA	NA	TRBJ1-1	TGTGCCGAGGAACGGGGAACTGAAGCTTTCTTT	CAEERGTEAFF
TRBV27	NA	TRBD2	TRBJ2-3	TGTGCCAGCAGTTTAATCGGGGGGTACACAGATACGCAGTATTTT	CASSLIGGYTDTQYF
TRBV11-2	once	TRBD1	TRBJ1-1	TGTGCCAGCAGCTCGCTGACAGGGTATGGCGCTGAAGCTTTCTTT	CASSSLTGYGAEAFF
TRBV12-3/TRBV12-4	NA	NA	TRBJ1-1	TGTGCCAGCAGTTTTGGGTCAAGGACTGAAGCTTTCTTT	CASSFGSRTEAFF
TRBV6-5	NA	NA	TRBJ1-6	TGTGCCAGCAGAATCGGGACGGGATCACCCCTCCACTTT	CASRIGTGSPLHF
TRBV7-6	NA	NA	TRBJ1-5	TGTGCCAGCAGCTTATTCGAAGGGTCCAATCAGCCCCAGCATTTT	CASSLFEGSNQPQHF
TRBV5-4	once	NA	TRBJ1-2	TGTGCCAGCAGCTTAGACAGCTATGGCTACACCTTC	CASSLDSYGYTF
TRBV12-3/TRBV12-4	NA	NA	TRBJ2-1	TGTGCCAGCAGTTCCGGGACCTACAATGAGCAGTTCTTC	CASSSGTYNEQFF
TRBV20-1	NA	TRBD1	TRBJ1-1	TGCAGTATAACAGGGGACACTGAAGCTTTCTTT	CSITGDTEAFF
TRBV19	NA	NA	TRBJ2-2	TGTGCCAGTAGTATAGGATCGACAAGGATAAACACCGGGGAGCTGTTTTTT	CASSIGSTRINTGELFF
TRBV23-1	NA	NA	TRBJ1-5	TGCGCCAGCAGTCAATGGGACCGAGATCAGCCCCAGCATTTT	CASSQWDRDQPQHF
TRBV2	NA	NA	TRBJ1-2	TGTGCCAGCAGGCAGGGAGAAGGCTACACCTTC	CASRQGEGYTF
TRBV11-2	NA	TRBD1	TRBJ2-3	TGTGCCAGCAGCTTAGATCGGGCACAGGGGGTTCTTGAGCGGACAGATACGCAGTATTTT	CASSLDRAQGVLERTDTQYF
TRBV7-2	NA	NA	TRBJ1-2	TGTGCCAGCAGCCTGGGGTACGGTCAGGGTGACCTGGGGAGTTTGGCCTTC	CASSLGYGQGDLGSLAF
TRBV5-1	NA	TRBD2	TRBJ2-2	TGCGCCAGCAGCTCCGCGGGGGGGCGCACCGGGGAGCTGTTTTTT	CASSSAGGRTGELFF
TRBV9	few	NA	TRBJ2-5	TGTGCCAGCAGTTCTACAGGAGTCCCCAGAGAGACCCAGTACTTC	CASSSTGVPRETQYF
TRBV28	NA	NA	TRBJ2-7	TGTGCCAGCAGTTTGAACTACGAGCAGTACTTC	CASSLNYEQYF
TRBV11-2	NA	NA	TRBJ2-3	TGTGCCAGCAGCTTAGCGGGGGCGATGGCAGATACGCAGTATTTT	CASSLAGAMADTQYF
TRBV7-2	NA	NA	TRBJ2-7	TGTGCCAGCAGCTGGGGACTGGTTTACGAGCAGTACTTC	CASSWGLVYEQYF
TRBV3-1/TRBV3-2	NA	NA	TRBJ1-3	TGTGCCAGCAGCCACCAGGGATACTCTGGAAACACCATATATTTT	CASSHQGYSGNTIYF
TRBV7-2	NA	NA	TRBJ1-6	TGTGCCAGCAGCTTAAGAGGACAGACTATGGGTTCACCCCTCCACTTT	CASSLRGQTMGSPLHF
TRBV29-1	NA	NA	TRBJ1-1	TGCAGCGTTAGTCACACTGAAGCTTTCTTT	CSVSHTEAFF
TRBV2	NA	TRBD2	TRBJ2-5	TGTGCCAGCAGTGCTCGACTAGCGGGGGAGACCCAGTACTTC	CASSARLAGETQYF
TRBV11-2	NA	TRBD1	TRBJ1-2	TGTGCCAGCAGCTTCGGACAGGGAAGCGGCTACACCTTC	CASSFGQGSGYTF
TRBV9	NA	TRBD1	TRBJ1-1	TGTGCCAGCAGCGTAGGCTACAGGGGGCCTGACACTGAAGCTTTCTTT	CASSVGYRGPDTEAFF
TRBV27	NA	NA	TRBJ2-3	TGTGCCAGCAGTTTATCAGTGACGTGGGACACAGATACGCAGTATTTT	CASSLSVTWDTDTQYF
TRBV29-1	NA	TRBD1	TRBJ1-2	TGCAGCGTTGAAGGGACAGGGGGCGCGGACTATGGCTACACCTTC	CSVEGTGGADYGYTF
TRBV30	NA	TRBD1	TRBJ1-6	TGTGCCGGGGGGACAGGGAGTAATTCACCCCTCCACTTT	CAGGTGSNSPLHF
TRBV5-8	NA	NA	TRBJ1-1	TGTGCCAGCAGCTCAAGGATAGGTACTGAAGCTTTCTTT	CASSSRIGTEAFF
TRBV19	NA	TRBD1	TRBJ1-1	TGTGCCAGTGGGGACAGCAGCATGAACACTGAAGCTTTCTTT	CASGDSSMNTEAFF